These 4 T cell receptor beta chains were sequenced from one sample in a study of vaccination effects on CD4 cells after COVID-19. Having been cultured for around ten days, the cells underwent CD4+ T cell isolation. Of the BNT162b2 and mRNA-1273 vaccines, participants received two doses of one or the other. No cognate antigen is known for these TCRs. Sequenced by immunoSEQ multiplex PCR; TCRdb stores in-frame clones only, minus some. The sample has about 8,900 clones; around 74% are singletons. Sequencing used CD4+ T cells from PBMCs cultured without peptide, obtained after COVID-19 vaccination. These TCRs come from a human donor who received a COVID-19 vaccine.

This clone came up a few times. The chain links TRBV5-1 to TRBJ1-6; D is undetermined. The germline V gene encodes CDR1 SGHRS and CDR2 YFSETQ. The CDR3 is made up of 15 amino acids. Trimming removed 0 bases at V and 9 bases at J, with 13 bases between. The CDR3 region has the DNA TGCGCCAGCAGCTTGGATTTGACGGCCGGTTCACCCCTCCACTTT. Translating gives CASSLDLTAGSPLHF.

The V and J genes are TRBV11-2 and TRBJ2-3; 11 bases agree with TRBD2. The CDR3 is 14 residues long. The junction had 8 bases not matched to a gene; V was cut back by 5 bases and J by 10 bases. Germline V gives CDR1 SGHAT, CDR2 FQNNGV. CDR3 nucleotide sequence: TGTGCCAGCAGCCCGACTAGCGGGAAGGTGGCGCAGTATTTT. Translating gives CASSPTSGKVAQYF.

The chain couples TRBV14 to TRBJ1-2; a weak D match, TRBD1 (5 bases). Germline CDR1 SGHDN, CDR2 FVKESK. This CDR3 region has 13 residues. The V end lost 4 bases, the J end lost 4 bases, and 10 bases lay between the germline ends. As DNA, the CDR3 is TGTGCCAGCAGCCTGGGGCGGAGCTATGGCTACACCTTC. Its protein product is CASSLGRSYGYTF.

The chain joins TRBV6-2 or TRBV6-3 to TRBJ1-1, with 8 bases identical to TRBD1. The junction had 13 bases not matched to a gene; V was cut back by 5 bases and J by 14 bases. Germline CDR1 reads MNHEY; CDR2 reads SVGEGT. The CDR3 spans 13 residues. CDR3 bases: TGTGCCAGCAGTCGCGACAGGGGCCCCCCCGCCTTCTTT. It specifies CASSRDRGPPAFF.